This T cell receptor beta chain was sequenced for a study of OX40 agonist ivuxolimab in advanced cancers. About the research overall: Patient treatment consisted of intravenous ivuxolimab administration every 2 weeks at 0.01 to 10 mg/kg. A diagnosis of hepatocellular carcinoma, melanoma, renal cell or head and neck cancer was present in dose-escalation patients. The study, taken as a whole, reports: More expanded clones were seen, on average, in CD8+ T cells than in CD4+. The work left the antigen specificity of expanded peripheral T cells undetermined.

V was shortened by 2 bases and J by 10 bases, with 18 bases between the two germline ends. The CDR3 runs to 15 residues. Germline V lookup: CDR1 MNHNY, CDR2 SVGAGI (reference sequence). This clone appeared once. The antigen remains undetermined. Sequencing used immunoSEQ multiplex PCR; TCRdb keeps in-frame clones, though not all of them. This table holds about 49,000 clones, 80% to 90% found once. Sequences were derived from CD4+ or CD8+ T cells sorted from blood, sampled in a trial of the OX40 agonist ivuxolimab. The rearrangement uses TRBV6-6 and TRBJ1-5; D possibly corresponds to TRBD1 (6 bases). This receptor was obtained from an adult with an advanced solid tumor such as melanoma, head and neck, liver or kidney cancer. The chain's CDR3 is CASSYPPTAGQPQHF. CDR3 sequence (DNA): TGTGCCAGCAGTTACCCGCCCACGGCGGGACAACCCCAGCATTTT.